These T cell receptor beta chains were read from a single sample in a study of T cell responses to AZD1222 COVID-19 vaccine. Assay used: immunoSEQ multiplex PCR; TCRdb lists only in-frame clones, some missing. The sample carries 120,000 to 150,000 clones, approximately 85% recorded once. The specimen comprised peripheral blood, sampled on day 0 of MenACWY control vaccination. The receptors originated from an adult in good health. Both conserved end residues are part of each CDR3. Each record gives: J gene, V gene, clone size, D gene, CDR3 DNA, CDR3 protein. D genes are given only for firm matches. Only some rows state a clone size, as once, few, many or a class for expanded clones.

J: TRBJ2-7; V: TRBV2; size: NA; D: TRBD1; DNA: TGTGCCAGCAGTGGGACAGGGGGCAGTTCCTACGAGCAGTACTTC; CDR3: CASSGTGGSSYEQYF
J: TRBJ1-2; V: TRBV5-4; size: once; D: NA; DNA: TGTGCCAGCAGCTCCCCTCCCACCTCTAACTATGGCTACACCTTC; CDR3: CASSSPPTSNYGYTF
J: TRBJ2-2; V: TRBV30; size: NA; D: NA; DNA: TGTGCCTGGAGTTTCACCGGGGAGCTGTTTTTT; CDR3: CAWSFTGELFF
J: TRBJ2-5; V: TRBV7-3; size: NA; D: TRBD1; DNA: TGTGCCAGCAGCTTAGGGACAGGGGGCGTTGAGACTCAGTACTTC; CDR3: CASSLGTGGVETQYF
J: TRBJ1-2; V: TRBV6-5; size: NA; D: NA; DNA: TGTGCCAGCAGAGGTAACCGAGCCAACTATGGCTACACCTTC; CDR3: CASRGNRANYGYTF
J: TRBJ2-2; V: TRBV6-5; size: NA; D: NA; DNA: TGTGCAGGAAAGTCCTCTAGCACCGGGGAGCTGTTTTTT; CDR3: CAGKSSSTGELFF
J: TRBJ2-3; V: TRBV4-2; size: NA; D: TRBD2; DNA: TGTGCCAGCAGCCCGGGACTAGCCCCCCCCACGCAGTATTTT; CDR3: CASSPGLAPPTQYF
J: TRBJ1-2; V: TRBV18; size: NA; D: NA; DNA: TGTGCCAGCTCACCACCGGGGGGGGCTCATCGCTACACCTTC; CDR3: CASSPPGGAHRYTF
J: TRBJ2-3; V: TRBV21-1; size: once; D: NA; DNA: TGTGCCAGCACCGGCCGGGAGTCCACAGATACGCAGTATTTT; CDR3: CASTGRESTDTQYF
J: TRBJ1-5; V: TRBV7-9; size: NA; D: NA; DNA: TGTGCCAGCAGCTTAGCCGGTAGCAATCAGCCCCAGCATTTT; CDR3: CASSLAGSNQPQHF
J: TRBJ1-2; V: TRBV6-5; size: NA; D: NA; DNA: TGTGCCAGCAGTTACGTGAGCACTGACTATGGCTACACCTTC; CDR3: CASSYVSTDYGYTF
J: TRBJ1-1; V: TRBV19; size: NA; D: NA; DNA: TGTGCCAGTAGCCCCAAAGCGAACACTGAAGCTTTCTTT; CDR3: CASSPKANTEAFF
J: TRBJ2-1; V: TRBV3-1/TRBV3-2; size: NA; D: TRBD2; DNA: TGTGCCAGCAGCCTAACTAGCGGGGGGGCGTTCTACAATGAGCAGTTCTTC; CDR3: CASSLTSGGAFYNEQFF
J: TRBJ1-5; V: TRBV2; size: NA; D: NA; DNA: TGTGCCAGCAGCCCGGACAGCAATCAGCCCCAGCATTTT; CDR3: CASSPDSNQPQHF
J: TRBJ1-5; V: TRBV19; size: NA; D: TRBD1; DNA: TGTGCCAGTAGTATCCTGGGACAGGGAGACGATCAGCCCCAGCATTTT; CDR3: CASSILGQGDDQPQHF
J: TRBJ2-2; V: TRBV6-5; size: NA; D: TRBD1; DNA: TGTGCCAGCAGATTACAGGGGGCAAACGGGGAGCTGTTTTTT; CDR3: CASRLQGANGELFF
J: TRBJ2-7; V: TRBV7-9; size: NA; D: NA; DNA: TGTGCCAGCAGCTTAGAGGCGAGGGGACCCTCCTACGAGCAGTACTTC; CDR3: CASSLEARGPSYEQYF
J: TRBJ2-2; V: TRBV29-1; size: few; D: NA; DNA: TGCAGCGCCCGACCATCGAACACCGGGGAGCTGTTTTTT; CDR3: CSARPSNTGELFF
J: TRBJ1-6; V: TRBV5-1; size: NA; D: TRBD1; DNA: TGCGCCAGCAGCAGGGACAGACCCAATAATTCACCCCTCCACTTT; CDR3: CASSRDRPNNSPLHF
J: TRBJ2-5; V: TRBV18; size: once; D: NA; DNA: TGTGCCAGCTCACCAGTCGGCCTACAAGAGACCCAGTACTTC; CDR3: CASSPVGLQETQYF
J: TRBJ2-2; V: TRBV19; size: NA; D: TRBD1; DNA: TGTGCCAGTACCGACGACCGGGACAGTGGCCGCGAGTCGCTGTTTTTT; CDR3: CASTDDRDSGRESLFF
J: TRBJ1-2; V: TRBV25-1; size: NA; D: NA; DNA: TGTGCCACCCTGGACACCTACTATGGCTACACCTTC; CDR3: CATLDTYYGYTF
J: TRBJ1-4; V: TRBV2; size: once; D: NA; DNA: TGTGCCAGCAGTGCGGGGCAGAGGGGCGAAAAACTGTTTTTT; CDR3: CASSAGQRGEKLFF
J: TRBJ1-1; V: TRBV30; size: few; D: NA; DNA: TGTGCCTGGAATATCCGCGGGGGTAGATCTGAAGCTTTCTTT; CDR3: CAWNIRGGRSEAFF
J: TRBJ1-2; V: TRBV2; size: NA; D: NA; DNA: TGTGCCAGCAGTGAAGTTAAGGGGACCGGAGGCTACACCTTC; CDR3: CASSEVKGTGGYTF
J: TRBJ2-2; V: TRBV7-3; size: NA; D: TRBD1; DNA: TGTGCCAGCAGCTTGAGACAGGGTAGTAATACCGGGGAGCTGTTTTTT; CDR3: CASSLRQGSNTGELFF
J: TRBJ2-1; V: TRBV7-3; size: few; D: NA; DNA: TGTGCCAGCAGCTTAATAGCCCTGAGCTCCTACAATGAGCAGTTCTTC; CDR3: CASSLIALSSYNEQFF
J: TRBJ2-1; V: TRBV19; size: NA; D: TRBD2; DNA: TGTGCCAGTAGTATTCCACTAGCGGGGCTCTACAATGAGCAGTTCTTC; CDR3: CASSIPLAGLYNEQFF
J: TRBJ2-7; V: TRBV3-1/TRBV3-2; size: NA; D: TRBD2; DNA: TGTGCCAGCAGCCAAGCGGGGGGTGCTAGCGGATACTACGAGCAGTACTTC; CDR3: CASSQAGGASGYYEQYF
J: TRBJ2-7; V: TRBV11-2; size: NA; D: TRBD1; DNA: TGTGCCAGCAGCCACAGACAGGGCCTTTACGAGCAGTACTTC; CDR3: CASSHRQGLYEQYF
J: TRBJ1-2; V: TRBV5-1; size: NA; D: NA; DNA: TGCGCCAGCAGCTTGGATCCGCCGGAGGCAGCACTTTATGGCTACACCTTC; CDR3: CASSLDPPEAALYGYTF
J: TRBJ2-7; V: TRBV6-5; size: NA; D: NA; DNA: TGTGCCAGCAGTTACTCGAGCCAGGGGCAGAATGAGCAGTACTTC; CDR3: CASSYSSQGQNEQYF
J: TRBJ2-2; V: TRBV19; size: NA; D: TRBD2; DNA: TGTGCCAGTAGTTCCGGACTAGCGGGGGGGCGGACCGGGGAGCTGTTTTTT; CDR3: CASSSGLAGGRTGELFF
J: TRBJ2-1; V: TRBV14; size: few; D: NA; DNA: TGTGCCAGCAGCCTGGGGGGACAGCCGAAGCCGGGCAATGAGCAGTTCTTC; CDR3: CASSLGGQPKPGNEQFF
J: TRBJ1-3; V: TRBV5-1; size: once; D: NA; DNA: TGCGCCAGCAGCCCCCATGCCTCAGGGACTGGAAACACCATATATTTT; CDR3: CASSPHASGTGNTIYF
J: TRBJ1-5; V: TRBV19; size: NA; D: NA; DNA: TGTGCCAGTAGTATACTCAATCAGCCCCAGCATTTT; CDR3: CASSILNQPQHF
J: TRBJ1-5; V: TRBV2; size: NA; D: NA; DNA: TGTGCCAGCAGTGACTCCAGGGAAAGGATCGGCAATCAGCCCCAGCATTTT; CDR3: CASSDSRERIGNQPQHF
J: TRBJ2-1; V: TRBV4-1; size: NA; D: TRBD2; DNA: TGCGCCAGCAGCCAACTCGGACTAGCGGACAATGAGCAGTTCTTC; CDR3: CASSQLGLADNEQFF
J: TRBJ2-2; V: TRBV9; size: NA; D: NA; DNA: TGTGCCAGCAGCGTAGAGGGGGGCGGGGAGCTGTTTTTT; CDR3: CASSVEGGGELFF
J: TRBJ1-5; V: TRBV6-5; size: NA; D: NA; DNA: TGTGCCAGCAGTTACGACAGCGCCAGCGACCAGCAGCATTTT; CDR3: CASSYDSASDQQHF
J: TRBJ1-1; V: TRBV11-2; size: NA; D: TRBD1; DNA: TGTGCCAGCAGCTTCCCTAGGACAGGGCCCGAAGCTTTCTTT; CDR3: CASSFPRTGPEAFF
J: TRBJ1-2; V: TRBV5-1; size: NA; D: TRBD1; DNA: TGCGCCAGCAGCGCCTGGCCGGGACAGAGCTATGGCTACACCTTC; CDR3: CASSAWPGQSYGYTF
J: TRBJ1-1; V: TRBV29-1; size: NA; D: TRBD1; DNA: TGCAGCGTTGGGGGGGACAGGGGGCCGCCCACTGAAGCTTTCTTT; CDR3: CSVGGDRGPPTEAFF
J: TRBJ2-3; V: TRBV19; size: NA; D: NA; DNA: TGTGCCAGTAGCGACCGTCGCGGGGGCCCCAGAACAGATACGCAGTATTTT; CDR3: CASSDRRGGPRTDTQYF
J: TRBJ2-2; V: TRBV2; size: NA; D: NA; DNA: TGTGCCAGCAGGGCGGACGCCGGGGAGCTGTTTTTT; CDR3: CASRADAGELFF
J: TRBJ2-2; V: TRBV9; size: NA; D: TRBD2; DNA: TGTGCCAGCAGCGCGGGGGGGGCTCGGGAGCTGTTTTTT; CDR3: CASSAGGARELFF
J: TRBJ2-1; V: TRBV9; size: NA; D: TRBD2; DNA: TGTGCCAGCAGCGTAGCTTTGGCTAGCGGGGGGCAGAATGAGCAGTTCTTC; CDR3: CASSVALASGGQNEQFF
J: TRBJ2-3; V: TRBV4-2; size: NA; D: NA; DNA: TGTGCCAGCAGCCAAGATGGAGTGGCCGACGGTACGCAGTATTTT; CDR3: CASSQDGVADGTQYF